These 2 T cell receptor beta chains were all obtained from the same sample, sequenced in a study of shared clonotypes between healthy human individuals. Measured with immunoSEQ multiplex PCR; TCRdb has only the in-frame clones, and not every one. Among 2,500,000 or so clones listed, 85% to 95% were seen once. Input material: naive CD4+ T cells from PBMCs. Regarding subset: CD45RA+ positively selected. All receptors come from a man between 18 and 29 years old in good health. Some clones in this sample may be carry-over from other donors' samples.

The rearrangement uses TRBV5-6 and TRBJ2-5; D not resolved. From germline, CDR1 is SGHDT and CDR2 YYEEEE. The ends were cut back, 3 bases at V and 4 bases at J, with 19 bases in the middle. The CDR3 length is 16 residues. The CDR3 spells CASSSFRAGRLETQYF. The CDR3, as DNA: TGTGCCAGCAGCTCCTTCCGGGCTGGGCGTTTAGAGACCCAGTACTTC.

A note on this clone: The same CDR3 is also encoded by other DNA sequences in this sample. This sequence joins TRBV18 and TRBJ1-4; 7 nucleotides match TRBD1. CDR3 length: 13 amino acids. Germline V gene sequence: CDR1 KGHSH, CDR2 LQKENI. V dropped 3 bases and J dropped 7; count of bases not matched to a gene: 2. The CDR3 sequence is CASSPPGGEKLFF. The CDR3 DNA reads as TGTGCCAGCTCACCTCCAGGGGGTGAAAAACTGTTTTTT.